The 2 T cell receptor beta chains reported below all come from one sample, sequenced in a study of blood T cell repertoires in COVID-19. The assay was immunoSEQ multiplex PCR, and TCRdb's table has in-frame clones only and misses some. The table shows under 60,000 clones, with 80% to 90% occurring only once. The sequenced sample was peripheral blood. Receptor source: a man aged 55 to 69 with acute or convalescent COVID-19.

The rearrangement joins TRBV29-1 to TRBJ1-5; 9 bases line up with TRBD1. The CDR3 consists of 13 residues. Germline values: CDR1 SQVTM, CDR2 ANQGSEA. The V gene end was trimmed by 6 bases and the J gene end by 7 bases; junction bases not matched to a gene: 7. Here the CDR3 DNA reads TGCAGCGTCTACAGGGGGCGATGGCAGCCCCAGCATTTT. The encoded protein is CSVYRGRWQPQHF. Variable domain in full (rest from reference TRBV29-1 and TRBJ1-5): SAVISQKPSRDICQRGTSLTIQCQVDSQVTMMFWYRQQPGQSLTLIATANQGSEATYESGFVIDKFPISRPNLTFSTLTVSNMSPEDSSIYLCSVYRGRWQPQHFGDGTRLSIL.

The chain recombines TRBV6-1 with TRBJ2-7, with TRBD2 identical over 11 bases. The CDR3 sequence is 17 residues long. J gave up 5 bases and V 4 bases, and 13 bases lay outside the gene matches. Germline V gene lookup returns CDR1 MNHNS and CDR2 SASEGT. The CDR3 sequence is CASSAPPLTSGGHEQYF. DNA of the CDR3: TGTGCCAGCAGTGCTCCTCCCCTCACTAGCGGGGGCCACGAGCAGTACTTC.